A selection of T cell receptor beta chains follows, all from one sample in a study of T cell responses to AZD1222 COVID-19 vaccine. Clones were read by immunoSEQ multiplex PCR, and TCRdb kept only the in-frame ones, dropping some. The repertoire holds approximately 190,000 clones, around 86% seen once, with around 2.5% in the top ten. Source: peripheral blood, taken on day 0 of MenACWY control vaccination. Receptor source: an adult in good health. CDR3s include the opening cysteine and the closing phenylalanine or tryptophan. The D gene is left open where the match is weak. Size is omitted from some rows. Given values are once, few, many or a class for expanded clones.

abundance,j_gene,d_gene,v_gene,CDR3nt,CDR3aa
-,TRBJ2-1,-,TRBV5-4,TGTGCCAGCAGCCTGGACACGGCCTCCTACAATGAGCAGTTCTTC,CASSLDTASYNEQFF
-,TRBJ2-1,-,TRBV11-2,TGTGCCAGCAGCTTAGCCAGGGTCGGGCAGTTCTTC,CASSLARVGQFF
-,TRBJ2-5,TRBD2,TRBV3-1/TRBV3-2,TGTGCCAGCAGCCGTGGACTAGCGGGAGAGGGGGAGACCCAGTACTTC,CASSRGLAGEGETQYF
-,TRBJ1-2,-,TRBV28,TGTGCCAGCAGTTTAGCCGCCGGATCCCCCTATGGCTACACCTTC,CASSLAAGSPYGYTF
-,TRBJ1-1,-,TRBV19,TGTGCCAGTTCGGGCAGGACACCTAACACTGAAGCTTTCTTT,CASSGRTPNTEAFF
-,TRBJ2-1,-,TRBV28,TGTGCCAGCACTAGAGATGGGGCCGGGCAGTTCTTC,CASTRDGAGQFF
-,TRBJ2-3,TRBD1,TRBV4-2,TGTGCCAGCAGCCAAGGGACAGGGGTAGATACGCAGTATTTT,CASSQGTGVDTQYF
-,TRBJ1-1,TRBD1,TRBV5-4,TGTGCCAGCAGTACAGGGGGTGAAGCTTTCTTT,CASSTGGEAFF
once,TRBJ1-2,TRBD1,TRBV14,TGTGCCAGCAGCCCGGGGACAGGAGTCTATGGCTACACCTTC,CASSPGTGVYGYTF
few,TRBJ2-2,TRBD1,TRBV24-1,TGTGCCACCAGTGATACGAAACAGGGGCACGGGGAGCTGTTTTTT,CATSDTKQGHGELFF
-,TRBJ1-2,-,TRBV7-9,TGTGCCAGCAGCTTAGGGGTTGGGGGCTACACCTTC,CASSLGVGGYTF
-,TRBJ1-6,-,TRBV3-1/TRBV3-2,TGTGCCAGCAGCCCGGACCCGTCATTCTACGAGAGGTATAATTCACCCCTCCACTTT,CASSPDPSFYERYNSPLHF
-,TRBJ1-2,-,TRBV5-6,TGTGCCAGCAGCTCCCGGACAGATGGGGGCTTCTATGGCTACACCTTC,CASSSRTDGGFYGYTF
-,TRBJ1-2,TRBD1,TRBV28,TGTGCCAGCAGTCCGATTGGACAGGGTTTTGAAGGCTACACCTTC,CASSPIGQGFEGYTF
-,TRBJ2-3,-,TRBV9,TGTGCCAGCAGCGGATCCACAGATACGCAGTATTTT,CASSGSTDTQYF
-,TRBJ2-7,-,TRBV28,TGTGCCAGCAGTGGAGGGGGACAGAACTACGAGCAGTACTTC,CASSGGGQNYEQYF
-,TRBJ1-3,-,TRBV6-1,TGTGCCAGCAGTTCTGGGACCGGAAACACCATATATTTT,CASSSGTGNTIYF
-,TRBJ2-7,TRBD1,TRBV6-5,TGTGCCAGCAGCCCCCCCACAGGGGGGGAGCAGTACTTC,CASSPPTGGEQYF
-,TRBJ2-5,-,TRBV6-5,TGTGCCAGCAGTTCCCTAGTGTCGGAGACCCAGTACTTC,CASSSLVSETQYF
-,TRBJ2-1,-,TRBV6-6,TGTGCCAGCAGTTTGGGCTATTCTAATGAGCAGTTCTTC,CASSLGYSNEQFF
-,TRBJ2-1,-,TRBV3-1/TRBV3-2,TGTGCCAGCAGCCCAGCGGGCCACAATGAGCAGTTCTTC,CASSPAGHNEQFF
-,TRBJ2-3,-,TRBV4-3,TGCGCCAGCAGCCAAGGTAAAGTTACAGATACGCAGTATTTT,CASSQGKVTDTQYF
-,TRBJ1-1,-,TRBV4-3,TGCGCCAGCAGCCAAGACCCCCAGGGCACTGAAGCTTTCTTT,CASSQDPQGTEAFF
-,TRBJ2-7,TRBD2,TRBV6-2/TRBV6-3,TGTGCCAGCAGTAGGGCCAGCGGGGGTTCCTACGAGCAGTACTTC,CASSRASGGSYEQYF